The 26 T cell receptor beta chains below all came from one sample that was sequenced in a study of blood T cell repertoires in COVID-19. Libraries were prepared by immunoSEQ multiplex PCR; TCRdb keeps only in-frame clonotypes and omits some of them. The table records approximately 290,000 clones, approximately 90% of them present only once. Sequenced input: peripheral blood. The source is a woman in her twenties or thirties with COVID-19, enrolled during active disease.

The J gene is TRBJ1-3, the V gene TRBV5-6; tentative D call: TRBD1 (5 bases). The length of the CDR3 is 13 residues. V was trimmed by 0 bases and J by 4 bases, leaving 5 bases between them. Germline V lookup: CDR1 SGHDT, CDR2 YYEEEE. In DNA form, the CDR3 reads TGTGCCAGCAGCTTGGGACAGGGAAACACCATATATTTT. Translated, it gives CASSLGQGNTIYF. The full variable domain, its missing parts supplied by reference TRBV5-6 and TRBJ1-3, is DAGVTQSPTHLIKTRGQQVTLRCSPKSGHDTVSWYQQALGQGPQFIFQYYEEEERQRGNFPDRFSGHQFPNYSSELNVNALLLGDSALYLCASSLGQGNTIYFGEGSWLTVV.

This clone was counted a few times. The chain is built from TRBV9 and TRBJ2-3, with 10 bases matching TRBD2. V was clipped by 0 bases and J by 6 bases; unmatched bases: 4. The germline CDR1 and CDR2 sequences are SGDLS and YYNGEE. CDR3 length equals 15 residues. The CDR3 sequence is CASSVVGAGGDTQYF. The CDR3, as DNA: TGTGCCAGCAGCGTAGTGGGAGCGGGGGGGGATACGCAGTATTTT. Full variable domain (missing parts from reference TRBV9 and TRBJ2-3): DSGVTQTPKHLITATGQRVTLRCSPRSGDLSVYWYQQSLDQGLQFLIQYYNGEERAKGNILERFSAQQFPDLHSELNLSSLELGDSALYFCASSVVGAGGDTQYFGPGTRLTVL.

This chain connects TRBV18 to TRBJ2-4, with 8 bases matching TRBD2. J lost 5 bases, V lost 4 bases, and 4 bases had no gene match. Germline CDR1 reads KGHSH; CDR2 reads LQKENI. The CDR3 spans 14 residues. CDR3 protein: CASSLGTSENIQYF. The CDR3 DNA reads as TGTGCCAGCTCACTCGGGACTAGTGAAAACATTCAGTACTTC. Full variable domain (missing parts from reference TRBV18 and TRBJ2-4): NAGVMQNPRHLVRRRGQEARLRCSPMKGHSHVYWYRQLPEEGLKFMVYLQKENIIDESGMPKERFSAEFPKEGPSILRIQQVVRGDSAAYFCASSLGTSENIQYFGAGTRLSVL.

The V gene is TRBV28, the J gene TRBJ2-1, with TRBD1 as a possible D gene (5 bases). V was shortened by 5 bases and J by 2 bases, with 16 bases between the two germline ends. Germline V lookup: CDR1 MDHEN, CDR2 SYDVKM. This CDR3 contains 16 residues. CDR3 residues: CASSPPRTTTYNEQFF. CDR3 sequence (DNA): TGTGCCAGCAGTCCTCCAAGGACAACTACCTACAATGAGCAGTTCTTC. Full variable domain (remainder filled in from reference TRBV28 and TRBJ2-1): DVKVTQSSRYLVKRTGEKVFLECVQDMDHENMFWYRQDPGLGLRLIYFSYDVKMKEKGDIPEGYSVSREKKERFSLILESASTNQTSMYLCASSPPRTTTYNEQFFGPGTRLTVL.

V usage is TRBV30 and J usage is TRBJ1-5; a weak D match, TRBD1 (5 bases). The germline CDR1 and CDR2 sequences are GTSNPN and SVGIG (reference sequence). With 3 bases removed from V and 3 bases from J, the gap between germline ends came to 9 bases. The CDR3 spans 13 residues. The CDR3 DNA sequence: TGTGCCTGGAGCGCACAGGTCAATCAGCCCCAGCATTTT. Translating gives CAWSAQVNQPQHF.

Written as DNA, the CDR3 is TGTGCCAGCACCTTAACAGGGTTTGGCACCTACGAGCAGTACTTC. It codes for CASTLTGFGTYEQYF. The chain links TRBV5-5 to TRBJ2-7; perhaps TRBD1 as D (6 bases). Germline V gene sequence: CDR1 SGHKS, CDR2 YYEKEE (reference sequence). Trimming took 6 bases from V and 2 from J, leaving 18 bases between them. This CDR3 region has 15 residues.

With respect to this clone: One end of the junction does not line up with germline, which may come from a read error. The rearrangement links TRBV27 to TRBJ2-5; 9 bases match TRBD2. The length of the CDR3 is 12 residues. Germline CDR1 reads MNHEY; CDR2 reads SMNVEV (reference sequence). The CDR3 coding sequence is TGTGCCAGCAGTCGCGGGGGGGAGGGCAAAAACTTC. This encodes CASSRGGEGKNF.

V gene TRBV2 combines with J gene TRBJ1-2; 9 bases fit TRBD1. V gave up 4 bases and J gave up 3 bases; unmatched junction bases: 6. In germline, CDR1 is SNHLY, CDR2 FYNNEI. This CDR3 contains 15 residues. The CDR3 spells CASSGLGQGYYGYTF. For the CDR3, the DNA is TGTGCCAGCAGTGGTCTGGGACAGGGCTACTATGGCTACACCTTC. Full variable domain (rest looked up from reference TRBV2 and TRBJ1-2): EPEVTQTPSHQVTQMGQEVILRCVPISNHLYFYWYRQILGQKVEFLVSFYNNEISEKSEIFDDQFSVERPDGSNFTLKIRSTKLEDSAMYFCASSGLGQGYYGYTFGSGTRLTVV.

This chain joins TRBV14 and TRBJ2-3; TRBD1 is a possible D gene (6 bases). The CDR3 sequence is 13 residues long. V dropped 8 bases and J dropped 5 bases, with 14 bases sitting between them. Germline V CDR1 and CDR2: SGHDN, FVKESK. The CDR3 nucleotides read TGTGCCAGCCGGACAGCTTTGGGAGATACGCAGTATTTT. Translating it yields CASRTALGDTQYF.

CDR3 amino acids: CAISDIGTYEQYF. The CDR3, as DNA: TGTGCCATCAGTGATATTGGCACCTACGAGCAGTACTTC. The J gene is TRBJ2-7, the V gene TRBV10-3; D remains ambiguous. The CDR3 has 13 amino acids. The germline V gene has CDR1 ENHRY and CDR2 SYGVKD. V was pared by 3 bases and J by 2 bases, with 8 bases between.

Concerning this clone: This CDR3 is also generated by other DNA sequences in the sample. The chain couples TRBV28 to TRBJ1-2; perhaps TRBD1 as D (6 bases). Germline V gives CDR1 MDHEN, CDR2 SYDVKM. The CDR3 extends over 12 amino acids. Deletions cut 4 bases from V and 5 bases from J, with 8 bases between. This CDR3 is CASSSDSYGYTF. The CDR3 region has the DNA TGTGCCAGCAGTTCGGACAGTTATGGCTACACCTTC.

Notes on this clone: The same CDR3 can be traced to other DNA sequences in this sample. The chain uses TRBV3-1 (or the pseudogene TRBV3-2) and TRBJ2-3, with 10 positions matching TRBD2. This CDR3 comprises 16 residues. CDR1 and CDR2 (germline): LGHDT, YNNKEL (reference sequence). V lost 1 base to trimming and J lost 2 bases; unmatched junction nucleotides: 3. The CDR3 nucleotides are TGTGCCAGCAGCCAAGGGACTAGCGGAGTCACAGATACGCAGTATTTT. Encoded protein: CASSQGTSGVTDTQYF.

The CDR3 region is CATSGAGHSGSYEQYF. CDR3 in DNA: TGTGCCACCAGCGGGGCCGGACATTCCGGCTCCTACGAGCAGTACTTC. The chain uses TRBV15 and TRBJ2-7; possibly TRBD1 for D (5 bases). Germline V gene lookup returns CDR1 LNHNV and CDR2 YYDKDF (reference sequence). This CDR3 has 16 amino acids. The V gene lost 5 bases and the J gene lost 0 bases, with 17 bases spanning the gap.

The chain couples TRBV5-6 to TRBJ1-1; D unclear. Looked up from germline, CDR1 is SGHDT and CDR2 is YYEEEE. This CDR3 region has 14 residues. The germline V and J ends were trimmed by 4 bases and 4 bases, with 14 bases remaining between them. CDR3 region: CASSLWSRLTEAFF. CDR3 DNA: TGTGCCAGCAGCCTGTGGTCGCGGCTCACTGAAGCTTTCTTT.

This sequence joins TRBV7-8 and TRBJ2-2, with 10 bases identical to TRBD2. The CDR3 has 16 amino acids. Trimming removed 3 bases from V and 1 base from J; junction bases left unmatched: 2. Germline values: CDR1 SGHVS, CDR2 FQNEAQ. The CDR3: CASSLRLAGNTGELFF. CDR3 nucleotides: TGTGCCAGCAGCTTGAGACTAGCGGGGAACACCGGGGAGCTGTTTTTT.

The rearrangement joins TRBV28 to TRBJ1-5; the D gene is possibly TRBD1 (6 bases). Trimming removed 6 bases at V and 0 bases at J, with 18 bases between. This CDR3 is 17 amino acids long. Germline V CDR1 and CDR2: MDHEN, SYDVKM. The CDR3 sequence: CASSPPGGGLSNQPQHF. CDR3 nucleotide sequence: TGTGCCAGCAGCCCCCCTGGTGGGGGCCTTAGCAATCAGCCCCAGCATTTT.

V gene TRBV7-9 combines with J gene TRBJ1-1, with 7 nucleotides matching TRBD1. CDR1 and CDR2 from the germline V gene are SEHNR and FQNEAQ (reference sequence). After removal of 4 bases from V and 8 bases from J, the junction contained 1 base not matched to a gene. This CDR3 is 11 amino acids long. The CDR3 nucleotides are TGTGCCAGCAGCTCCAGGGGGGAAGCTTTCTTT. It codes for CASSSRGEAFF.

This chain connects TRBV28 to TRBJ2-2, with TRBD2 as a possible D gene (7 bases). Looked up from germline, CDR1 is MDHEN and CDR2 is SYDVKM. The V end lost 6 bases, the J end lost 3 bases, and 14 bases lay between the germline ends. This CDR3 contains 15 residues. The CDR3 is CASRGGAPDTGELFF. Here the CDR3 DNA reads TGTGCCAGCAGGGGGGGGGCGCCGGACACCGGGGAGCTGTTTTTT.

The V call is TRBV25-1, the J call TRBJ1-3, with 7 bases fitting TRBD1. From germline, CDR1 is MGHDK and CDR2 SYGVNS. Trimming removed 4 bases from V and 8 bases from J; junction bases left unmatched: 8. The CDR3 spans 14 residues. CDR3 protein: CASSATGKGDTIYF. The DNA of the CDR3 is TGTGCCAGCAGTGCGACAGGGAAGGGAGACACCATATATTTT.

The chain carries TRBV27 and TRBJ2-7, with D possibly TRBD1 on 5 matching bases. Germline CDR1 is MNHEY and CDR2 is SMNVEV (reference sequence). Between the trimmed V and J ends, which lost 4 bases and 3 bases, there was a span of 13 bases. The CDR3 extends over 14 amino acids. The chain's CDR3 is CASSSGALYYEQYF. CDR3 DNA: TGTGCCAGCAGTTCTGGGGCCCTTTACTACGAGCAGTACTTC.

This clone was seen just once. The genes are TRBV3-1 (or the pseudogene TRBV3-2) and TRBJ2-1; D remains unclear. The ends were cut back, 4 bases at V and 0 bases at J, with 10 bases in the middle. This CDR3 comprises 15 residues. In germline, CDR1 is LGHDT, CDR2 YNNKEL (reference sequence). The CDR3 region has the DNA TGTGCCAGCAGCCTTACTCGGAGCTCCTACAATGAGCAGTTCTTC. It yields the protein CASSLTRSSYNEQFF.

V is TRBV7-6 and J is TRBJ1-5, with 7 bases matching TRBD1. Germline CDR1 reads SGHVS; CDR2 reads FNYEAQ. The CDR3 contains 15 residues. V was clipped by 1 base and J by 5 bases; unmatched bases: 5. CDR3 amino acids: CASSLEGGKHQPQHF. In DNA, the CDR3 is TGTGCCAGCAGCTTAGAAGGGGGCAAGCATCAGCCCCAGCATTTT.

This clone was counted a few times. The chain joins TRBV28 to TRBJ2-1; D call uncertain. The germline V gene has CDR1 MDHEN and CDR2 SYDVKM. Trimming removed 5 bases from V and 5 bases from J, with 7 bases in between. This CDR3 has 12 residues. DNA of the CDR3: TGTGCCAGCAGTCCGGTAGACAATGAGCAGTTCTTC. Its protein product is CASSPVDNEQFF.

This chain connects TRBV6-4 to TRBJ2-1, with 9 bases aligning to TRBD2. CDR1 MRHNA and CDR2 SNTAGT come from the germline V gene. CDR3 size: 14 residues. With V trimmed by 8 bases and J by 5 bases, 7 bases remained unmatched. The CDR3 spells CASPPGTSNNEQFF. The CDR3 region has the DNA TGTGCCAGCCCCCCCGGGACTAGCAACAATGAGCAGTTCTTC.

V gene TRBV24-1 combines with J gene TRBJ2-6; 7 bases align to TRBD2. The V gene's germline CDR1 is KGHDR and CDR2 SFDVKD. CDR3 length: 16 residues. With V trimmed by 3 bases and J by 2 bases, 3 bases remained unmatched. The CDR3 DNA reads TGTGCCACCAGTGATGGGAGGGATCCTGGGGCCAACGTCCTGACTTTC. Amino acids: CATSDGRDPGANVLTF.

The chain recombines TRBV28 with TRBJ1-5; unclear D gene. Germline lookup yields CDR1 MDHEN and CDR2 SYDVKM. This CDR3 is 13 amino acids long. The V and J ends lost 10 bases and 5 bases respectively, with 15 bases between them. The CDR3 DNA is TGTGCCACCACCAGAGGAAGTCATCAGCCCCAGCATTTT. Translation: CATTRGSHQPQHF.